This T cell receptor beta chain comes out of a study of T cell changes during pregnancy in multiple sclerosis. Generated by immunoSEQ multiplex PCR, the TCRdb table keeps only in-frame clones and is missing some. Among approximately 29,000 clones listed, approximately 89% were seen once. V dropped 4 bases and J dropped 3 bases, with 6 bases sitting between them. Germline CDR1 and CDR2: SNHLY and FYNNEI. This CDR3 has 13 amino acids. The receptor comes from a female donor with multiple sclerosis, enrolled in a pregnancy study. The sequencing used CD4+ T cells from peripheral blood mononuclear cells, collected in the second trimester of pregnancy. The chain couples TRBV2 to TRBJ2-2; D is perhaps TRBD2 (5 bases). The CDR3 coding sequence is TGTGCCAGCAGTGGCGGGTACACCGGGGAGCTGTTTTTT. Protein: CASSGGYTGELFF.